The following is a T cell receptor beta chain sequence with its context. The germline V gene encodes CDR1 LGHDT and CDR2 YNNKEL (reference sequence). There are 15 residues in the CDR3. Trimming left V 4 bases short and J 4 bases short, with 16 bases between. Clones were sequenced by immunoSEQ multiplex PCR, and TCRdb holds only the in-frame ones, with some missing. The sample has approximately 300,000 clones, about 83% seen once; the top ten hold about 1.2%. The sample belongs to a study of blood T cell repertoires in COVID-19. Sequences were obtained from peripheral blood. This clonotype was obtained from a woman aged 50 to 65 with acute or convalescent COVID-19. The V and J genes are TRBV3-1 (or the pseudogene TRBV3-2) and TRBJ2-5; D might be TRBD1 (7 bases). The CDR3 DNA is TGTGCCAGCAGCCGACGACAGGGAGGAGGAGAGACCCAGTACTTC. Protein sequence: CASSRRQGGGETQYF.